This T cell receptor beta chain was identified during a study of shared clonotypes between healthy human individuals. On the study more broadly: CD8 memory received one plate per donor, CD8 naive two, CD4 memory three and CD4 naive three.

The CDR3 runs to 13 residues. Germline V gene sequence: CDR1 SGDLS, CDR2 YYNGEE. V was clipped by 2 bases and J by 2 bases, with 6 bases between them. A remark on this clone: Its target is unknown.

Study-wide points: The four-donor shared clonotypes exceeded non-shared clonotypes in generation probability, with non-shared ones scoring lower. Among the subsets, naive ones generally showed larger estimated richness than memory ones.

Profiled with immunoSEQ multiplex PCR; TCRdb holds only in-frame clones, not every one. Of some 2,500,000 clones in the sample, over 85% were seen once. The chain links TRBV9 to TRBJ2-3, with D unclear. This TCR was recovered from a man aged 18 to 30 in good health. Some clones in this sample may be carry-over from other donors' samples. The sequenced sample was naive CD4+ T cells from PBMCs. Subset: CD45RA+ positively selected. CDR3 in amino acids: CASSVQTTDTQYF. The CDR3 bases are TGTGCCAGCAGCGTCCAGACCACAGATACGCAGTATTTT. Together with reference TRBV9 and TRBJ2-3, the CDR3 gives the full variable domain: DSGVTQTPKHLITATGQRVTLRCSPRSGDLSVYWYQQSLDQGLQFLIQYYNGEERAKGNILERFSAQQFPDLHSELNLSSLELGDSALYFCASSVQTTDTQYFGPGTRLTVL.